The present T cell receptor (beta chain) was sequenced within a study of cytomegalovirus exposure and HLA in healthy donors. Trimming at V came to 9 bases and at J to 3 bases, leaving 13 bases not matched to a gene. There are 15 residues in the CDR3. Germline V lookup: CDR1 MNHEY, CDR2 SMNVEV (reference sequence). In the case of this clone: Its matching antigen is unknown.

60 Vbeta and 13 Jbeta primers were used in PCR. Using immunoSEQ multiplex PCR, the repertoire was profiled, and TCRdb retains in-frame clones only, with some absent. The table has more than 150,000 clones, 70% to 85% seen once. Study results and limitations: The study put 150 or so TCR beta chains on its list as cytomegalovirus-associated. Through in vitro validation, three CMV-associated chains were shown to be specific for CMV antigens. TCR beta sequences reportedly predicted the HLA-A and HLA-B alleles of most subjects accurately.

This TCR was sampled from a girl aged 2-10 years in good health and CMV-seropositive. The chain combines TRBV27 with TRBJ1-2; 7 positions match TRBD1. The specimen sequenced was PBMCs. The CDR3: CASQKSQGEYYGYTF. CDR3 nucleotide sequence: TGTGCCAGTCAAAAATCTCAGGGGGAGTACTATGGCTACACCTTC.